The 9 T cell receptor beta chains below all came from one sample that was sequenced in a study of shared clonotypes between healthy human individuals. Libraries were prepared by immunoSEQ multiplex PCR; TCRdb keeps only in-frame clonotypes and omits some of them. The profile shows 500,000 to 650,000 clones, around 78% of them singletons. Material: PBMCs. The receptors stem from a middle-aged woman in good health. Some clones in this sample may be carry-over from other donors' samples.

Details on this clone: A far bigger clonotype differs at one base, so this is likely a read error. The CDR3 DNA is TGTGCCAGCGGCTCCTCCGGTGCACCCCAAGAGACCCAGTACTTC. Protein sequence: CASGSSGAPQETQYF. The V and J genes are TRBV11-2 and TRBJ2-5, with D uncertain. Between the trimmed V and J ends, which lost 8 bases and 1 base, there was a span of 17 bases. Germline CDR1 reads SGHAT; CDR2 reads FQNNGV. The length of the CDR3 is 15 residues.

In the case of this clone: A far more abundant clone sits one base away, making this likely a read error. Other nucleotide sequences in the sample specify the same CDR3. The chain recombines TRBV13 with TRBJ1-5, with D hard to call. In germline, CDR1 is PRHDT, CDR2 FYEKMQ (reference sequence). The CDR3 extends over 12 amino acids. The DNA of the CDR3 is TGCGCCAGCAGCGCCAATAATCAGCCCCAGCATTTT. Translated, it gives CASSANNQPQHF.

J is TRBJ2-3 and V is TRBV7-2; D gene uncertain. The CDR3 has 12 residues. V lost 5 bases and J 8 bases, leaving 11 bases between the germline ends. The germline gives CDR1 SGHTA, CDR2 FQGNSA. The CDR3 is CASSNPMGTQYF. For the CDR3, the DNA is TGTGCCAGCAGCAACCCCATGGGTACGCAGTATTTT.

The chain has TRBV2 and TRBJ1-2; D remains ambiguous. The germline CDR1 and CDR2 sequences are SNHLY and FYNNEI. The CDR3 length is 14 residues. Trimming shortened V by 2 bases and J by 0 bases, and 7 bases separated the two germline ends. The CDR3 is CASSEPAPNYGYTF. The CDR3 nucleotides are TGTGCCAGCAGTGAACCGGCTCCTAACTATGGCTACACCTTC.

The chain uses TRBV6-5 and TRBJ2-7, with 9 bases matching TRBD2. The germline CDR1 and CDR2 sequences are MNHEY and SVGAGI. V was clipped by 2 bases and J by 2 bases; unmatched bases: 4. The CDR3 has 15 amino acids. CDR3 sequence reads: CASSYRREGAYEQYF. CDR3 coding DNA: TGTGCCAGCAGTTACCGGCGGGAGGGGGCCTACGAGCAGTACTTC.

The chain has TRBV4-3 and TRBJ2-7, with TRBD2 matching over 13 bases. The better agreement between TRBJ2-5 and the DNA end casts doubt on the J call. The CDR3 is made up of 20 amino acids. The germline gives CDR1 LGHNA, CDR2 YSLEER. The CDR3 reads CASSLLWTSGRGAEQETQYF. The DNA for the CDR3 is TGCGCCAGCAGCCTTCTGTGGACTAGCGGGAGAGGGGCAGAACAAGAGACCCAGTACTTC.

CDR3 DNA sequence: TGTGCCAGCAGCTCCTGGACAGGACGCCCCTACGAGCAGTACTTC. It translates to CASSSWTGRPYEQYF. The chain uses TRBV7-8 and TRBJ2-7; TRBD1 matches at 7 bases. This CDR3 region has 15 residues. The germline gives CDR1 SGHVS, CDR2 FQNEAQ. V trimming: 4 bases; J trimming: 2 bases; junction bases outside the gene matches: 8.

The chain links TRBV28 to TRBJ2-1, with a weak D call TRBD2 (6 bases). Germline values: CDR1 MDHEN, CDR2 SYDVKM. Trimming left V 3 bases short and J 3 bases short, with 12 bases between. The CDR3 loop spans 15 amino acids. The CDR3 loop reads CASSLPGRRYNEQFF. The CDR3 coding sequence is TGTGCCAGCAGTTTGCCCGGGAGACGCTACAATGAGCAGTTCTTC.

There are many counts of this clone. This chain uses TRBV7-2 with TRBJ2-7; 10 positions match TRBD2. Unmatched junction bases numbered 13, after V lost 4 bases and J lost 4 bases. Germline V gene lookup returns CDR1 SGHTA and CDR2 FQGNSA. This CDR3 spans 17 amino acids. The chain's CDR3 is CASSSAPYSGRRYEQYF. The DNA of the CDR3 is TGTGCCAGCAGCTCAGCACCATATAGCGGGAGGAGGTACGAGCAGTACTTC.